The 11 T cell receptor beta chains below were found in one sample sequenced in a study of cytomegalovirus exposure and HLA in healthy donors. 60 Vbeta and 13 Jbeta primers were used in PCR. Libraries were prepared by immunoSEQ multiplex PCR; TCRdb keeps only in-frame clonotypes and omits some of them. Of about 130,000 clones in the sample, around four fifths were seen once. Sequencing used PBMCs. The receptor set was obtained from a boy aged 2 to 10 in good health and CMV-seronegative.

The CDR3 bases are TGTGCCAGCTTCCCAAGCGGGAGGGCCTTCGATACGCAGTATTTT. Encoded protein: CASFPSGRAFDTQYF. The chain couples TRBV7-8 to TRBJ2-3; the match to TRBD2 covers 10 bases. Germline V gives CDR1 SGHVS, CDR2 FQNEAQ. This CDR3 is built from 15 residues. V gave up 8 bases and J gave up 6 bases; unmatched junction bases: 11.

V and J are TRBV6-4 and TRBJ1-2, with 10 bases matching TRBD1. CDR3 length: 12 residues. V shed 8 bases, J shed 3 bases, and the junction held 0 bases outside the gene matches. Germline V gene sequence: CDR1 MRHNA, CDR2 SNTAGT. CDR3 protein: CASGQGDYGYTF. Written as DNA, the CDR3 is TGTGCCAGCGGACAGGGGGACTATGGCTACACCTTC.

The V and J genes are TRBV9 and TRBJ2-2; 8 bases match TRBD2. V trimming: 4 bases; J trimming: 5 bases; junction bases outside the gene matches: 13. The germline CDR1 and CDR2 sequences are SGDLS and YYNGEE. This CDR3 has 17 amino acids. CDR3 nucleotides: TGTGCCAGCAGCCCAAAGATCGGGGGGGCAGGGACCGGGGAGCTGTTTTTT. Residues: CASSPKIGGAGTGELFF. Variable domain in full (rest from reference TRBV9 and TRBJ2-2): DSGVTQTPKHLITATGQRVTLRCSPRSGDLSVYWYQQSLDQGLQFLIQYYNGEERAKGNILERFSAQQFPDLHSELNLSSLELGDSALYFCASSPKIGGAGTGELFFGEGSRLTVL.

The chain recombines TRBV19 with TRBJ2-5; D is perhaps TRBD2 (5 bases). In germline, CDR1 is LNHDA, CDR2 SQIVND (reference sequence). With 1 base removed from V and 4 bases from J, the gap between germline ends came to 7 bases. The CDR3 has 13 amino acids. In DNA form, the CDR3 reads TGTGCCAGTAGTATAGCCAGCGGAGAGACCCAGTACTTC. As protein: CASSIASGETQYF. The full variable domain, completed using reference TRBV19 and TRBJ2-5, is DGGITQSPKYLFRKEGQNVTLSCEQNLNHDAMYWYRQDPGQGLRLIYYSQIVNDFQKGDIAEGYSVSREKKESFPLTVTSAQKNPTAFYLCASSIASGETQYFGPGTRLLVL.

The genes are TRBV5-6 and TRBJ1-5; no definite D call. With 4 bases removed from V and 7 bases from J, the gap between germline ends came to 15 bases. The CDR3 extends over 14 amino acids. Per germline, CDR1 SGHDT and CDR2 YYEEEE. The CDR3 here is CASSPGPFKQPQHF. Here the CDR3 DNA reads TGTGCCAGCAGCCCGGGTCCTTTCAAGCAGCCCCAGCATTTT.

This sequence joins TRBV7-6 and TRBJ2-7, with D maybe TRBD1 (6 bases). With 4 bases removed from V and 6 bases from J, the gap between germline ends came to 13 bases. The CDR3 runs 13 residues. CDR1 is SGHVS, CDR2 FNYEAQ, per germline. The CDR3 region is CASSSTGSREQYF. The CDR3 bases are TGTGCCAGCAGCTCGACAGGATCCCGCGAGCAGTACTTC. The full variable domain, in which reference TRBV7-6 and TRBJ2-7 provide the parts outside the CDR3, is GAGVSQSPRYKVTKRGQDVALRCDPISGHVSLYWYRQALGQGPEFLTYFNYEAQQDKSGLPNDRFSAERPEGSISTLTIQRTEQRDSAMYRCASSSTGSREQYFGPGTRLTVT.

The rearrangement uses TRBV7-3 and TRBJ2-1; D possibly corresponds to TRBD1 (5 bases). Germline V lookup: CDR1 SGHTA, CDR2 FQGTGA. The CDR3 extends over 15 amino acids. Trimming pared 4 bases from V and 1 base from J, leaving 11 bases between. The CDR3 nucleotides are TGTGCCAGCAGCTCACGACAGATGTCCTACAATGAGCAGTTCTTC. Its translation: CASSSRQMSYNEQFF.

The sample holds a few counts of this clone. V gene TRBV6-4 combines with J gene TRBJ2-2, with 9 bases fitting TRBD1. Germline V lookup: CDR1 MRHNA, CDR2 SNTAGT. V shed 2 bases and J 4 bases; nucleotides not matched to a gene: 5. This CDR3 contains 16 residues. CDR3 DNA sequence: TGTGCCAGCAGTGACGAGGGGACAGGGAGCACCGGGGAGCTGTTTTTT. This encodes CASSDEGTGSTGELFF.

The chain links TRBV4-3 to TRBJ2-5, with 8 bases fitting TRBD2. This CDR3 has 17 amino acids. V lost 0 bases and J lost 4; bases outside the gene matches: 10. CDR1 and CDR2 from the germline V gene are LGHNA and YSLEER. In DNA form, the CDR3 reads TGCGCCAGCAGCCAAGAACGGATCGGACTAGCCCTAGAGACCCAGTACTTC. Translation gives CASSQERIGLALETQYF.

The chain couples TRBV4-3 to TRBJ2-2, with a weak D call TRBD1 (5 bases). Germline V lookup: CDR1 LGHNA, CDR2 YSLEER. The CDR3 totals 14 residues. The V and J ends lost 8 bases and 0 bases respectively, with 10 bases between them. The CDR3 DNA is TGCGCCAGCGGAAGGGGCACGAACACCGGGGAGCTGTTTTTT. Its protein is CASGRGTNTGELFF.

The chain combines TRBV9 with TRBJ2-1; perhaps TRBD2 as D (6 bases). V was cut by 7 bases and J by 6 bases, with 17 bases left in between. The CDR3 runs 14 residues. CDR1 is SGDLS and CDR2 is YYNGEE in the germline V gene. CDR3 in DNA: TGTGCCAGCCGTCCCGGGGGAGGCTTCAATGAGCAGTTCTTC. As protein: CASRPGGGFNEQFF.